Listed here are 17 T cell receptor beta chains from one sample, sequenced in a study of OX40 agonist ivuxolimab in advanced cancers. The repertoire was sequenced with immunoSEQ multiplex PCR; TCRdb's copy has only in-frame clones and lacks some. The data contain approximately 21,000 clones, over 75% of them singletons. The material was CD4+ or CD8+ T cells sorted from blood, obtained in a trial of the OX40 agonist ivuxolimab. The source is an adult with an advanced solid tumor such as melanoma, head and neck, liver or kidney cancer.

This clone turned up a few times. The V and J genes are TRBV7-9 and TRBJ1-2; D unclear. The V and J ends lost 1 base and 4 bases respectively, with 16 bases between them. CDR1 is SEHNR, CDR2 FQNEAQ, per germline (reference sequence). CDR3 length equals 16 residues. The CDR3 loop is CASSLGTGGKVYGYTF. The CDR3 coding sequence is TGTGCCAGCAGCTTAGGAACCGGTGGGAAGGTCTATGGCTACACCTTC.

This chain joins TRBV28 and TRBJ1-6; TRBD1 matches 7 bases. Per the germline V gene, CDR1 is MDHEN and CDR2 is SYDVKM. The CDR3 covers 14 residues. J lost 6 bases, V lost 6 bases, and 5 bases had no gene match. The CDR3 sequence: CASSPGGRNSPLHF. The CDR3 DNA follows: TGTGCCAGCAGCCCAGGGGGTCGTAATTCACCCCTCCACTTT.

The chain couples TRBV11-3 to TRBJ1-2; D call uncertain. Per germline, CDR1 SGHNT and CDR2 YENEEA. Trimming removed 3 bases from V and 4 bases from J, with 15 bases in between. The CDR3 loop spans 15 amino acids. CDR3 sequence reads: CASSLGPGGVYGYTF. DNA for the CDR3: TGTGCCAGCAGCTTGGGCCCGGGTGGTGTCTATGGCTACACCTTC.

This clone came up a few times. The chain couples TRBV30 to TRBJ1-1; D is ambiguous. In germline, CDR1 is GTSNPN, CDR2 SVGIG (reference sequence). The CDR3 has 13 amino acids. The V and J ends lost 7 bases and 3 bases respectively, with 15 bases between them. CDR3 sequence (DNA): TGTGCCTCCCTGCGAGGTGTGTACACTGAAGCTTTCTTT. Translated: CASLRGVYTEAFF.

The V gene is TRBV6-1, the J gene TRBJ1-5; D is perhaps TRBD1 (6 bases). The CDR3 runs to 14 residues. V shed 2 bases and J shed 5 bases, with 10 bases lying between them. Germline V lookup: CDR1 MNHNS, CDR2 SASEGT. In nucleotides, the CDR3 is TGTGCCAGCAGTGAACTCAGGGGATATCAGCCCCAGCATTTT. Amino acid sequence: CASSELRGYQPQHF.

The chain couples TRBV30 to TRBJ1-5, with D perhaps matching TRBD1 (6 bases). The germline V and J ends were trimmed by 3 bases and 8 bases, with 20 bases remaining between them. CDR3 length: 15 residues. Germline V gene lookup returns CDR1 GTSNPN and CDR2 SVGIG (reference sequence). The CDR3 is CAWSAIGGHSEPQHF. CDR3 DNA: TGTGCCTGGAGCGCCATAGGGGGGCACTCAGAGCCCCAGCATTTT.

The rearrangement uses TRBV5-4 and TRBJ2-1, with D possibly matching TRBD1 (5 bases). Deletions cut 2 bases from V and 2 bases from J, with 11 bases between. The CDR3 sequence is 15 residues long. Germline loops: CDR1 SGHNT, CDR2 YYREEE (reference sequence). The CDR3 loop is CASSLDRVPYNEQFF. The CDR3 DNA reads as TGTGCCAGCAGCTTAGACAGAGTTCCCTACAATGAGCAGTTCTTC.

The chain uses TRBV2 and TRBJ2-3; TRBD2 is a possible D gene (5 bases). The CDR3 covers 16 residues. Trimming took 2 bases from V and 1 from J, leaving 13 bases between them. The germline V gene encodes CDR1 SNHLY and CDR2 FYNNEI. The DNA for the CDR3 is TGTGCCAGCAGTGAATCGCCGGGGATACGCACAGATACGCAGTATTTT. Amino acid sequence: CASSESPGIRTDTQYF.

This rearrangement joins TRBV6-1 to TRBJ1-2; tentative D call: TRBD1 (6 bases). CDR1 and CDR2 from the germline V gene are MNHNS and SASEGT. V gave up 6 bases and J gave up 7 bases, with 12 bases separating them. The CDR3 has 12 residues. The CDR3 DNA follows: TGTGCCAGCAGGGGGTCGGGGGCTGGCTACACCTTC. This translates into CASRGSGAGYTF.

The V and J genes are TRBV19 and TRBJ1-2, with D hard to call. The CDR3 consists of 16 residues. The V end lost 7 bases, the J end lost 0 bases, and 18 bases lay between the germline ends. Per germline, CDR1 LNHDA and CDR2 SQIVND (reference sequence). The CDR3 DNA sequence: TGTGCCAGTATCCCCCTAGGTGTAGCTTCTAACTATGGCTACACCTTC. It encodes CASIPLGVASNYGYTF.

The chain is built from TRBV5-5 and TRBJ2-1; TRBD2 aligns across 10 bases. This CDR3 is built from 14 residues. The germline CDR1 and CDR2 sequences are SGHKS and YYEKEE (reference sequence). The trim removed 4 bases at V and 4 bases at J, leaving 2 bases unmatched. CDR3 protein: CASSQREGYNEQFF. CDR3 sequence (DNA): TGTGCCAGCAGCCAGCGGGAGGGGTACAATGAGCAGTTCTTC.

This clone was observed a handful of times. This chain links TRBV10-2 with TRBJ2-7, with D perhaps assigned TRBD1 or TRBD2 (5 bases each). There are 15 residues in the CDR3. V was pared by 5 bases and J by 1 base, with 15 bases between. CDR1 is WSHSY and CDR2 is SAAADI in the germline V gene. The CDR3 reads CASSPTGRGSYEQYF. CDR3 DNA: TGCGCCAGCAGTCCTACGGGACGGGGATCCTACGAGCAGTACTTC.

The chain is built from TRBV18 and TRBJ2-4; 8 positions match TRBD1. The CDR3 loop spans 14 amino acids. J was trimmed by 8 bases and V by 2 bases; bases with no gene match: 5. The germline gives CDR1 KGHSH, CDR2 LQKENI. The CDR3 region has the DNA TGTGCCAGCTCACCAGTTGGACAGGGAGACATTCAGTACTTC. Residues: CASSPVGQGDIQYF.

The V gene is TRBV16, the J gene TRBJ2-7; TRBD2 matches 7 bases. The CDR3 has 17 residues. Germline values: CDR1 KGHSY, CDR2 FQNENV. The junction had 15 bases not matched to a gene; V was cut back by 4 bases and J by 3 bases. The CDR3 is CASSRNRPGGSSYEQYF. The CDR3 DNA reads as TGTGCCAGCAGCCGCAATCGTCCGGGAGGAAGTAGCTACGAGCAGTACTTC.

The gene calls are TRBV5-4 and TRBJ2-3; D remains unclear. The CDR3 contains 12 residues. The V end lost 4 bases, the J end lost 6 bases, and 9 bases lay between the germline ends. The germline gives CDR1 SGHNT, CDR2 YYREEE (reference sequence). The CDR3 loop is CASSGTLDTQYF. DNA of the CDR3: TGTGCCAGCAGCGGCACCTTGGATACGCAGTATTTT.

This chain joins TRBV2 and TRBJ1-1, with 8 positions matching TRBD1. CDR3 size: 14 residues. The V gene's germline CDR1 is SNHLY and CDR2 FYNNEI. The trim removed 5 bases at V and 1 base at J, leaving 3 bases unmatched. This CDR3 is CASSNRGWNTEAFF. The CDR3, as DNA: TGTGCCAGCAGTAACAGGGGGTGGAACACTGAAGCTTTCTTT.

This chain links TRBV6-6 with TRBJ1-3; D unresolved. The CDR3 covers 14 residues. Trimming took 2 bases from V and 0 from J, leaving 5 bases between them. The V gene's germline CDR1 is MNHNY and CDR2 SVGAGI (reference sequence). CDR3 sequence (DNA): TGTGCCAGCAGTTACGGGAGCTCTGGAAACACCATATATTTT. Protein product: CASSYGSSGNTIYF.